Here is one TCR beta chain with its context. This entry belongs to a study of control samples from healthy donors and cancer patients. The assay was immunoSEQ multiplex PCR, and TCRdb's table has in-frame clones only and misses some. The table includes 85,000 to 95,000 clones, almost 85% detected once. Trimming cost V 8 bases and J 10 bases, with 17 bases left between them. The CDR3 contains 13 residues. Germline CDR1 and CDR2: SGHDN and FVKESK. The clonotype comes from a woman in her sixties in good health. The rearrangement joins TRBV14 to TRBJ1-4; a possible D gene is TRBD1 (5 bases). Sequencing input: blood. Here the CDR3 DNA reads TGTGCCAGCCGCGGGACCCTGGGACGAAAACTGTTTTTT. Amino acid sequence: CASRGTLGRKLFF.